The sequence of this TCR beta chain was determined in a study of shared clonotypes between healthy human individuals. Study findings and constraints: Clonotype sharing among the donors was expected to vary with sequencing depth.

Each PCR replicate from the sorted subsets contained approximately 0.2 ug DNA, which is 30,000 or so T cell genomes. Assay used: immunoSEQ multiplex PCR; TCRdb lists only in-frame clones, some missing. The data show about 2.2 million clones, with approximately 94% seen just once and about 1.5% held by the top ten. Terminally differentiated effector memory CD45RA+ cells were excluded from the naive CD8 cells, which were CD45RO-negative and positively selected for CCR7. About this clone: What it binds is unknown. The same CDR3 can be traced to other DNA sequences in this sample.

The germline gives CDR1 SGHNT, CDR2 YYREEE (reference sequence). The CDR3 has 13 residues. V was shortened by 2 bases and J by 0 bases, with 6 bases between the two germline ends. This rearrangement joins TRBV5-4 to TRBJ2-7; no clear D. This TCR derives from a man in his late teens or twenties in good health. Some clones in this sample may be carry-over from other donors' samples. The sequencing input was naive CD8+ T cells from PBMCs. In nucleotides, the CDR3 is TGTGCCAGCAGCTTAGGTATCTCCTACGAGCAGTACTTC. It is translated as CASSLGISYEQYF.